This T cell receptor beta chain was captured by sequencing in a study of shared clonotypes between healthy human individuals. Study-level points and caveats: The sole specimen, blood, was sampled, and tissue repertoires likely differ.

Deep was the level used in running the assay. The authors' processing: ImmunoSEQ output lacked quality scores and full-length reads, limiting matched filtering. Repertoires were generated with immunoSEQ multiplex PCR, while TCRdb's copy carries only in-frame clones and drops some. For V, J and clone size, that table is used; D and trimming come from the DNA. The repertoire consists of about 2.1 million clones, with 93% occurring once and the leading ten covering under 2%. Notes on this clone: Its antigen is as yet unknown.

Positive CCR7 selection of CD45RO-negative cells yielded the naive CD8 cells, and terminally differentiated effector memory CD45RA+ cells were excluded. V dropped 4 bases and J dropped 2 bases, with 12 bases sitting between them. CDR3 length equals 14 residues. Germline-derived CDR1 and CDR2 are MNHNS and SASEGT. This chain uses TRBV6-1 with TRBJ2-7; D is perhaps TRBD1 or TRBD2 (5 bases each). The TCR comes from a young man in good health. Some clones in this sample may be carry-over from other donors' samples. Specimen: naive CD8+ T cells from PBMCs. The CDR3 spells CASSVRDGTYEQYF. The CDR3 DNA follows: TGTGCCAGCAGTGTTAGGGACGGGACCTACGAGCAGTACTTC.